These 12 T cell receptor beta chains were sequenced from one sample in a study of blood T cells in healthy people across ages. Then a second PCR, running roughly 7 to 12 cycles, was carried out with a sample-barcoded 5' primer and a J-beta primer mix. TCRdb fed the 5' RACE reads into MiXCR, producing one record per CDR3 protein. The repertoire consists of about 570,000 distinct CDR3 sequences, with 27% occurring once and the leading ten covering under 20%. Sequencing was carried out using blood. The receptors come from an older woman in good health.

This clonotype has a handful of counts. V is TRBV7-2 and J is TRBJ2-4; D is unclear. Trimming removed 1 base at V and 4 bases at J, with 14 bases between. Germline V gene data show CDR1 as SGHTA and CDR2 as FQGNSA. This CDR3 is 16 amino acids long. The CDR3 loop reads CASSLGSRNLKNIQYF. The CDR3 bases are TGTGCCAGCAGCTTAGGGAGCAGGAACCTTAAAAACATTCAGTACTTC.

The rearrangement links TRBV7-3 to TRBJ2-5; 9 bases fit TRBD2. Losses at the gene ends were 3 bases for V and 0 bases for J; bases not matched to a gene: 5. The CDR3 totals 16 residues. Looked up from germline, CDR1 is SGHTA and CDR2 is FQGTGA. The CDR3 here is CASSFSGGTYQETQYF. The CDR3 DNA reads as TGTGCCAGCAGCTTTAGCGGGGGCACGTACCAAGAGACCCAGTACTTC.

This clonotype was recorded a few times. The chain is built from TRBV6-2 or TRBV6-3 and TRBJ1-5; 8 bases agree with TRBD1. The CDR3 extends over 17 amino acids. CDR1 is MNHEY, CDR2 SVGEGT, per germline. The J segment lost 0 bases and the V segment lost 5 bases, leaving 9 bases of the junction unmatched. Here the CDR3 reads CASSPPRQGASNQPQHF. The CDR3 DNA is TGTGCCAGCAGTCCACCCAGGCAGGGGGCTAGCAATCAGCCCCAGCATTTT.

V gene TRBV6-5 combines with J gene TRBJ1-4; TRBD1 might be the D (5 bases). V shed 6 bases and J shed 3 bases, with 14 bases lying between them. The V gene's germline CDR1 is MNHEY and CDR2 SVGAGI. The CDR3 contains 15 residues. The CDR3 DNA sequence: TGTGCCAGCAGGTCCAGGGCGGGTCCTAATGAAAAACTGTTTTTT. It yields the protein CASRSRAGPNEKLFF.

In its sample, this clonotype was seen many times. The CDR3 region is CSVEDQGGTEAFF. CDR3 nucleotides: TGCAGCGTTGAGGATCAGGGGGGCACTGAAGCTTTCTTT. The chain employs TRBV29-1 and TRBJ1-1, with 7 bases aligning to TRBD1. The CDR3 runs 13 residues. Germline CDR1 reads SQVTM; CDR2 reads ANQGSEA. Trimming removed 3 bases from V and 4 bases from J; junction bases left unmatched: 5.

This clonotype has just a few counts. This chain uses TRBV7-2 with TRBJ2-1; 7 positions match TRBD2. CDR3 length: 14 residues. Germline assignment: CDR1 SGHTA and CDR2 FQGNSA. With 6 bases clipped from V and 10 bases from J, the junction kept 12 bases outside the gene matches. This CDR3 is CASSLSGALREQFF. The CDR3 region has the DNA TGTGCCAGCAGTCTGAGCGGGGCCCTTCGGGAGCAGTTCTTC.

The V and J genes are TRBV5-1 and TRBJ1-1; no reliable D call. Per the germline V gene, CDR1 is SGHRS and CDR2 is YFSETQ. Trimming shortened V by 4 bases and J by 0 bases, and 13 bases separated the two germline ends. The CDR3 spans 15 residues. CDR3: CASSPIRAMNTEAFF. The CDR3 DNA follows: TGCGCCAGCAGCCCCATACGGGCCATGAACACTGAAGCTTTCTTT.

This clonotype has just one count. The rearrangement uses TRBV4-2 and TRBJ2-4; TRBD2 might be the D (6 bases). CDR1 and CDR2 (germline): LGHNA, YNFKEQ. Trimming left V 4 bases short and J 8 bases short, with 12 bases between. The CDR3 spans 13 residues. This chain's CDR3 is CASSREVSDIQYF. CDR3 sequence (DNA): TGTGCCAGCAGCCGGGAGGTTTCAGACATTCAGTACTTC.

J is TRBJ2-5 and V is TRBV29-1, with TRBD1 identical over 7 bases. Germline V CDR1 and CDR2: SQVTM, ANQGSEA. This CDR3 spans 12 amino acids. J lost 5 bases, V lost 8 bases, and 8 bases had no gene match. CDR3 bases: TGCAGCCCTCTTGGCAGGGGGGAGACCCAGTACTTC. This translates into CSPLGRGETQYF.

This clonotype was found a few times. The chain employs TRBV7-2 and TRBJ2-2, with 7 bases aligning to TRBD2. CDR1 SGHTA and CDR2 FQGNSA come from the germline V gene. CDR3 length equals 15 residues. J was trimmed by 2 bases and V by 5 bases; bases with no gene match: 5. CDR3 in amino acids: CASSQRGRNTGELFF. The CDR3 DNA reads TGTGCCAGCAGCCAGCGGGGACGAAACACCGGGGAGCTGTTTTTT.

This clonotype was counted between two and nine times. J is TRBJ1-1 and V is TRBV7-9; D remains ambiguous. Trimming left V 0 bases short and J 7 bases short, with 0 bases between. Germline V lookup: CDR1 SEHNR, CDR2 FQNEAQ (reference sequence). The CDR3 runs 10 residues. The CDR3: CASSLAEAFF. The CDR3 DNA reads TGTGCCAGCAGCTTAGCTGAAGCTTTCTTT.

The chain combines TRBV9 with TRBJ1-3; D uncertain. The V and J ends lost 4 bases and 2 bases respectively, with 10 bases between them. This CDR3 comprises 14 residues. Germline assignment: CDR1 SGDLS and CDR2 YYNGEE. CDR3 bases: TGTGCCAGCAGCCGTATGGACCCTGGAAACACCATATATTTT. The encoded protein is CASSRMDPGNTIYF.